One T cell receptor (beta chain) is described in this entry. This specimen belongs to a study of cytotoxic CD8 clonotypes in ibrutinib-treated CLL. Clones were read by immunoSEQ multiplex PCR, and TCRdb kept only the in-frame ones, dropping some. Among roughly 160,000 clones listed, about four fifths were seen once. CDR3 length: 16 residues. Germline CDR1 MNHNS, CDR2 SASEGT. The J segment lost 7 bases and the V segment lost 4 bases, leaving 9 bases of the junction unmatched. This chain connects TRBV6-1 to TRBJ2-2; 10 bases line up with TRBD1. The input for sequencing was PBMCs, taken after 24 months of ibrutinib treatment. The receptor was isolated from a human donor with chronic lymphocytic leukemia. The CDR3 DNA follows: TGTGCCAGCAGTGCCCAGACAGGGGGCCTGGTCGGGGAGCTGTTTTTT. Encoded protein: CASSAQTGGLVGELFF.